This T cell receptor (beta chain) was identified during a study of blood T cells in healthy people across ages. For the second PCR, which ran for about 6 to 11 cycles, a sample-barcoded 5' primer and a J-beta primer mix were used. Each CDR3 protein gets one entry after TCRdb re-called the 5' RACE reads with MiXCR. The sample includes around 750,000 distinct CDR3 sequences, 50% to 65% of them seen just once. Germline CDR1 and CDR2: SEHNR and FQNEAQ (reference sequence). This CDR3 comprises 14 residues. V was trimmed by 6 bases and J by 4 bases, leaving 15 bases between them. The source is a man at least 80 years old in good health. The chain joins TRBV7-9 to TRBJ1-2; no clear D gene. The specimen sequenced was blood. The CDR3 nucleotides read TGTGCCAGCAGTCCCTCCGGGATGGGCTATGGCTACACCTTC. This gives the protein CASSPSGMGYGYTF.